Below are 4 T cell receptor beta chains sequenced from a single sample in a study of blood T cell repertoires in COVID-19. Clones were sequenced by immunoSEQ multiplex PCR, and TCRdb holds only the in-frame ones, with some missing. The table includes about 260,000 clones, about 87% detected once. Sequenced input: PBMCs or T cells enriched from blood (not recorded which). These receptor sequences come from a woman aged 50 to 65 who had recovered from COVID-19.

This clone was seen more than once but under ten times. The rearrangement links TRBV7-2 to TRBJ2-7; TRBD2 agrees at 7 bases. The CDR3 consists of 15 residues. With 0 bases clipped from V and 6 bases from J, the junction kept 8 bases outside the gene matches. The V gene's germline CDR1 is SGHTA and CDR2 FQGNSA. The CDR3 spells CASSLALGGSSEQYF. In nucleotides, the CDR3 is TGTGCCAGCAGCTTAGCGCTGGGGGGGAGTTCCGAGCAGTACTTC.

CDR3 nucleotide sequence: TGTGCCAGCTCACCTTCCGACAGGGGCACAGATACGCAGTATTTT. It specifies CASSPSDRGTDTQYF. The rearrangement uses TRBV18 and TRBJ2-3; 7 positions match TRBD1. The CDR3 is 15 amino acids. The germline CDR1 and CDR2 sequences are KGHSH and LQKENI. J lost 1 base, V lost 3 bases, and 4 bases had no gene match.

The chain couples TRBV6-5 to TRBJ1-5; 8 bases match TRBD1. The CDR3 length is 15 residues. Germline V gives CDR1 MNHEY, CDR2 SVGAGI. Trimming at V came to 6 bases and at J to 2 bases, leaving 6 bases not matched to a gene. The chain's CDR3 is CASRDQGAGNQPQHF. In nucleotides, the CDR3 is TGTGCCAGCAGGGACCAGGGGGCAGGCAATCAGCCCCAGCATTTT.

V usage is TRBV5-1 and J usage is TRBJ1-2; D is perhaps TRBD1 (6 bases). The CDR3 consists of 13 residues. The germline CDR1 and CDR2 sequences are SGHRS and YFSETQ. V was trimmed by 5 bases and J by 4 bases, leaving 12 bases between them. The CDR3 nucleotides read TGCGCCAGCAGAGAACAGGGTTTCTATGGCTACACCTTC. It specifies CASREQGFYGYTF.